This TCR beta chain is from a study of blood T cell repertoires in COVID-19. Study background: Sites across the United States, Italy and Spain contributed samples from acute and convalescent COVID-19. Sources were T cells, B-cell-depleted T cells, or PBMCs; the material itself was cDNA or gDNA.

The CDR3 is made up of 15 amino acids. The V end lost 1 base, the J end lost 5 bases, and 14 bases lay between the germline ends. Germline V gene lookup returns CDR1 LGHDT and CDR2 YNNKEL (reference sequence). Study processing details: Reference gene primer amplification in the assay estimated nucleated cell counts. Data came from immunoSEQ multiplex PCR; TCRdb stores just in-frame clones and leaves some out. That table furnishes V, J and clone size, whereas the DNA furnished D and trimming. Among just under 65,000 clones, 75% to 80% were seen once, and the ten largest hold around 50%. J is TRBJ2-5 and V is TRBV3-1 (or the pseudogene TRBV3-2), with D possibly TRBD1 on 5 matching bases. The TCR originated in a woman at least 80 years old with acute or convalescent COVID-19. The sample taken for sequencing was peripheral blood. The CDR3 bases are TGTGCCAGCAGCCAAGTCCAGGGCGTTCGGGAGACCCAGTACTTC. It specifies CASSQVQGVRETQYF.